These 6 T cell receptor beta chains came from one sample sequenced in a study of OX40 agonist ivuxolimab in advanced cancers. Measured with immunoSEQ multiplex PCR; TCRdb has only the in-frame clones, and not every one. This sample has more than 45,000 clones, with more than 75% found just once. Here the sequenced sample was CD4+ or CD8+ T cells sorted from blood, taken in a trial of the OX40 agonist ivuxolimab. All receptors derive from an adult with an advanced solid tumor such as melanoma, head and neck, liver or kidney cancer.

The CDR3 DNA sequence: TGTGCTAGTGGCCAGGGACAAAGCACAGATACGCAGTATTTT. As protein: CASGQGQSTDTQYF. V and J are TRBV12-5 and TRBJ2-3, with a tentative D call TRBD1 (6 bases). The length of the CDR3 is 14 residues. With 6 bases removed from V and 0 bases from J, the gap between germline ends came to 10 bases. Germline CDR1 LGHNT, CDR2 FRNRAP.

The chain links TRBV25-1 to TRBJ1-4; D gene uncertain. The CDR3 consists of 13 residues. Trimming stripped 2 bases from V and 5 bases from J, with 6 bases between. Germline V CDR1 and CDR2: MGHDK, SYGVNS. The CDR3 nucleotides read TGTGCCAGCAGTGAACCGGGCAATGAAAAACTGTTTTTT. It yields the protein CASSEPGNEKLFF. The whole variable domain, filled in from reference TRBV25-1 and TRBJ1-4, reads EADIYQTPRYLVIGTGKKITLECSQTMGHDKMYWYQQDPGMELHLIHYSYGVNSTEKGDLSSESTVSRIRTEHFPLTLESARPSHTSQYLCASSEPGNEKLFFGSGTQLSVL.

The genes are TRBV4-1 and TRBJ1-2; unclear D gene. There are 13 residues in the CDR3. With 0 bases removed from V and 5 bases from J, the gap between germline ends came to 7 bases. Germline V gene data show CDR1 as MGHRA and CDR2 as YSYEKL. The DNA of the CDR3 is TGCGCCAGCAGCCAAGATCTGGGGTATGGCTACACCTTC. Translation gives CASSQDLGYGYTF.

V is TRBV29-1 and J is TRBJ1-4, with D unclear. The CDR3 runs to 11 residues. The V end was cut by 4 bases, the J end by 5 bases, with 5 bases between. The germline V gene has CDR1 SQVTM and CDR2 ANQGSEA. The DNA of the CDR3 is TGCAGCGTTGTGGAAAATGAAAAACTGTTTTTT. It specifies CSVVENEKLFF.

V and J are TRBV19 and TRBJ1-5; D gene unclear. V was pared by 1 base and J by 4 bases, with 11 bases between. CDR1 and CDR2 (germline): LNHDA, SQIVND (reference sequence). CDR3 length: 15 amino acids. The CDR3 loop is CASSIGIPLNQPQHF. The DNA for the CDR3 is TGTGCCAGTAGTATAGGGATCCCCCTTAATCAGCCCCAGCATTTT.

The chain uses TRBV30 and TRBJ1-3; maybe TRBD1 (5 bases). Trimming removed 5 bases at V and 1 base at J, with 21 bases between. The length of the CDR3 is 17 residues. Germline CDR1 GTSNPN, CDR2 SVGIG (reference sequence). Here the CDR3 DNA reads TGTGCCTGGGCGCGGGGGTTAAGGAGGGGATCTGGAAACACCATATATTTT. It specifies CAWARGLRRGSGNTIYF.